This T cell receptor beta chain is from a study of cytomegalovirus exposure and HLA in healthy donors. The length of the CDR3 is 16 residues. Germline V gene sequence: CDR1 MDHEN, CDR2 SYDVKM. Trimming took off 5 bases at V and 1 base at J, with 16 bases between the two ends. PCR primers comprised 60 Vbeta and 13 Jbeta primers. The table came from immunoSEQ multiplex PCR; TCRdb's copy has only in-frame clones and leaves some out. The sample consists of 55,000 to 80,000 clones, 60% to 75% of them appearing once. The study's findings and limits: Several of the most significant clusters appeared linked to common viral pathogens, based on a later analysis.

Of note for this clone: Its cognate antigen is unknown.

The sequence came from a man aged 40-49 years in good health and CMV-seropositive. The chain combines TRBV28 with TRBJ2-3, with no clear D. The sequenced material came from PBMCs. DNA of the CDR3: TGTGCCAGCAGTCCGCCGCTAGAAGTGGGCACAGATACGCAGTATTTT. Translation: CASSPPLEVGTDTQYF.